These T cell receptor beta chains were read from a single sample in a study of T cells after yellow fever vaccination. TCRdb called the 5' RACE reads again in MiXCR, with one record for every CDR3 protein. Of hundreds of thousands of distinct CDR3 sequences listed, roughly an eighth are singletons. The sequences come from PBMCs, collected on the day of the yellow fever booster vaccination. The receptors here all came from a man aged 25 to 45 who received the YFV17D yellow fever vaccine. Both conserved end residues are part of each CDR3. The order of the fields is D gene, V gene, J gene, clone size, CDR3 protein, CDR3 DNA. D genes are given only for firm matches. A clone size is listed for some rows: how often the clone was seen (once, few, many), or a class if it is expanded.

TRBD1	TRBV5-4	TRBJ2-3	few	CASSSGTGPTQYF	TGTGCCAGCAGCTCAGGGACAGGGCCTACGCAGTATTTT
-	TRBV18	TRBJ2-1	few	CASSPGTGAGNEQFF	TGTGCCAGCTCACCAGGGACGGGAGCGGGCAATGAGCAGTTCTTC
TRBD2	TRBV5-4	TRBJ2-1	-	CASSSGLAGGPQIRTNEQFF	TGTGCCAGCAGCTCCGGACTAGCGGGAGGGCCGCAGATCAGGACCAATGAGCAGTTCTTC
TRBD2	TRBV20-1	TRBJ2-3	few	CSASRTSGRLADTQYF	TGCAGTGCTAGTAGGACTAGCGGGAGGCTAGCAGATACGCAGTATTTT
-	TRBV4-2	TRBJ1-4	-	CASSQRTGLRWEKLFF	TGTGCCAGCAGCCAACGTACGGGACTGAGGTGGGAAAAACTGTTTTTT
-	TRBV4-1	TRBJ2-7	many	CASSQEGGTYEQYF	TGCGCCAGCAGCCAAGAAGGGGGGACCTACGAGCAGTACTTC
TRBD1	TRBV20-1	TRBJ2-6	-	CSATLQGVSSGANVLTF	TGCAGTGCTACGTTACAGGGGGTCAGCTCTGGGGCCAACGTCCTGACTTTC
TRBD1	TRBV12-3/TRBV12-4	TRBJ1-3	-	CASTTSGTAGNTIYF	TGTGCCAGCACCACTAGCGGGACAGCTGGAAACACCATATATTTT
-	TRBV20-1	TRBJ2-5	few	CSASHTRRETQYF	TGCAGTGCTAGCCACACTAGAAGAGAGACCCAGTACTTC
-	TRBV20-1	TRBJ2-1	few	CSARTTSSYNEQFF	TGCAGTGCTCGTACCACGAGCTCCTACAATGAGCAGTTCTTC
TRBD2	TRBV11-2	TRBJ2-7	-	CASSLEQGLAGGGYEQYF	TGTGCCAGCAGCTTAGAACAAGGACTAGCGGGAGGTGGGTACGAGCAGTACTTC
-	TRBV20-1	TRBJ1-5	-	CSANKGGAIGNQPQHF	TGCAGTGCTAATAAGGGGGGGGCCATCGGCAATCAGCCCCAGCATTTT
TRBD2	TRBV11-3	TRBJ2-1	few	CASSGRTSDNEQFF	TGTGCCAGCAGCGGACGGACTAGCGACAATGAGCAGTTCTTC
-	TRBV3-1	TRBJ2-4	few	CASSQYQTKNIQYF	TGTGCCAGCAGCCAGTATCAGACCAAAAACATTCAGTACTTC
TRBD1	TRBV19	TRBJ2-3	few	CASSDLGTGVPDTQYF	TGTGCCAGTAGTGACCTCGGGACAGGGGTCCCAGATACGCAGTATTTT
-	TRBV5-1	TRBJ2-1	few	CASSLERIYNEQFF	TGCGCCAGCAGCTTGGAGCGGATATACAATGAGCAGTTCTTC
-	TRBV5-1	TRBJ2-2	-	CASSRGSGANTGELFF	TGCGCCAGCAGCCGTGGTAGCGGCGCGAACACCGGGGAGCTGTTTTTT
-	TRBV5-1	TRBJ2-1	many	CASSLARGVSSYNEQFF	TGCGCCAGCAGCTTGGCACGGGGCGTGAGCTCCTACAATGAGCAGTTCTTC
-	TRBV14	TRBJ2-7	few	CASSQEGLASYEQYF	TGTGCCAGCAGCCAAGAGGGGCTAGCTTCCTACGAGCAGTACTTC
TRBD2	TRBV7-3	TRBJ2-1	few	CASSLTLNSGSSYNEQFF	TGTGCCAGCAGCTTAACGTTGAATAGCGGGAGCTCCTACAATGAGCAGTTCTTC
TRBD1	TRBV20-1	TRBJ2-1	many	CGTGTDNEQFF	TGCGGGACCGGGACAGACAATGAGCAGTTCTTC
-	TRBV6-5	TRBJ2-7	-	CAGGGTYSRYF	TGTGCCGGAGGCGGAACCTATTCTCGGTACTTC
-	TRBV5-1	TRBJ1-5	few	CASSLTGRANQPQHF	TGCGCCAGCAGCTTGACTGGGAGGGCCAATCAGCCCCAGCATTTT
TRBD1	TRBV7-2	TRBJ1-2	many	CASSSPGDRGLYGYTF	TGTGCCAGCAGCTCCCCCGGGGACAGGGGGCTTTATGGCTACACCTTC
-	TRBV28	TRBJ1-2	many	CASRGYGYTF	TGTGCCAGCAGGGGATATGGCTACACCTTC
-	TRBV28	TRBJ2-7	few	CASSLDLTGGEQYF	TGTGCCAGCAGTTTAGATCTTACCGGCGGCGAGCAGTACTTC
-	TRBV20-1	TRBJ2-1	few	CSAQKGSSYNEQFF	TGCAGTGCCCAAAAAGGAAGCTCCTACAATGAGCAGTTCTTC
TRBD2	TRBV29-1	TRBJ2-5	few	CSAGTSGRGVETQYF	TGCAGCGCCGGGACTAGCGGGAGGGGGGTAGAGACCCAGTACTTC
-	TRBV6-1	TRBJ2-3	-	CASSLRGGAVYTDTQYF	TGTGCCAGCAGTCTCCGGGGTGGGGCCGTATACACAGATACGCAGTATTTT
-	TRBV27	TRBJ1-6	-	CASSLLDSPLHF	TGTGCCAGCAGTTTATTGGATTCACCCCTCCACTTT
-	TRBV7-2	TRBJ2-5	-	CASSLFSAGRGETQYF	TGTGCCAGCAGCTTATTCAGCGCGGGCAGGGGCGAGACCCAGTACTTC
TRBD2	TRBV20-1	TRBJ2-2	-	CSARDYTAGELFF	TGCAGTGCTCGGGACTATACCGCCGGGGAGCTGTTTTTT
TRBD2	TRBV9	TRBJ2-1	-	CASSATLSGSINEQFF	TGTGCCAGCAGCGCCACACTGAGCGGGAGTATAAATGAGCAGTTCTTC
TRBD2	TRBV29-1	TRBJ2-1	-	CSVAGLAGGLNEQFF	TGCAGCGTGGCCGGACTAGCGGGAGGGCTCAATGAGCAGTTCTTC
-	TRBV4-3	TRBJ1-2	-	CASSQEPGPNYGYTF	TGCGCCAGCAGCCAAGAACCAGGCCCGAACTATGGCTACACCTTC
-	TRBV20-1	TRBJ1-1	few	CSASGFLEMNTEAFF	TGCAGTGCTAGTGGGTTCCTAGAAATGAACACTGAAGCTTTCTTT
-	TRBV7-2	TRBJ1-5	-	CASSRGPASNQPQHF	TGTGCCAGCAGCAGGGGACCGGCAAGCAATCAGCCCCAGCATTTT
-	TRBV27	TRBJ1-2	-	CASSYREGNYGYTF	TGTGCCAGCAGTTACAGGGAAGGGAACTATGGCTACACCTTC
TRBD2	TRBV7-2	TRBJ2-7	few	CASSRSAGGPREQYF	TGTGCCAGCAGCCGATCAGCGGGAGGGCCAAGGGAGCAGTACTTC
TRBD2	TRBV6-5	TRBJ2-7	few	CASSYSISSGRIEQYF	TGTGCCAGCAGTTACTCGATCTCTAGCGGGAGGATCGAGCAGTACTTC
TRBD2	TRBV29-1	TRBJ2-7	-	CSVVGLAGSYEQYF	TGCAGCGTTGTTGGGCTAGCGGGATCCTACGAGCAGTACTTC
-	TRBV29-1	TRBJ2-7	few	CSAAQGMSSYEQYF	TGCAGCGCCGCCCAGGGGATGAGCTCCTACGAGCAGTACTTC
-	TRBV28	TRBJ2-6	few	CASSFPIVTSGANVLTF	TGTGCCAGCAGTTTCCCGATCGTGACTTCTGGGGCCAACGTCCTGACTTTC
TRBD2	TRBV20-1	TRBJ2-1	-	CSASGRALYNEQFF	TGCAGTGCTAGCGGGAGGGCACTGTACAATGAGCAGTTCTTC
-	TRBV20-1	TRBJ2-5	-	CSAQVLGPQETQYF	TGCAGTGCTCAGGTCCTCGGACCACAAGAGACCCAGTACTTC
TRBD1	TRBV30	TRBJ2-7	few	CAWSYQTGGEQYF	TGTGCCTGGAGTTACCAGACAGGGGGCGAGCAGTACTTC
-	TRBV7-2	TRBJ1-1	-	CASSKGVSTEAFF	TGTGCCAGCAGCAAAGGGGTTAGCACTGAAGCTTTCTTT
TRBD2	TRBV28	TRBJ2-2	few	CASRPGLVNTGELFF	TGTGCCAGCAGGCCGGGACTAGTGAACACCGGGGAGCTGTTTTTT
-	TRBV28	TRBJ2-4	-	CASSLGNRPDF	TGTGCCAGCAGTTTAGGGAATAGGCCCGACTTC
TRBD1	TRBV6-1	TRBJ2-1	few	CASRKQGVGSYNEQFF	TGTGCCAGTAGAAAACAGGGGGTCGGGTCCTACAATGAGCAGTTCTTC
-	TRBV28	TRBJ2-1	few	CASRTPLAYNEQFF	TGTGCCAGCAGGACCCCACTAGCCTACAATGAGCAGTTCTTC
-	TRBV5-1	TRBJ2-3	-	CASSLDGRRADTQYF	TGCGCCAGCAGCTTGGACGGGAGAAGGGCAGATACGCAGTATTTT
TRBD1	TRBV19	TRBJ2-1	-	CASSIARQGGNEQFF	TGTGCCAGTAGTATCGCTCGACAGGGTGGAAATGAGCAGTTCTTC
-	TRBV7-2	TRBJ2-7	-	CASSLASSGTRYEQYF	TGTGCCAGCAGCTTAGCGAGCAGCGGAACCCGCTACGAGCAGTACTTC
-	TRBV10-3	TRBJ2-5	-	CAISEGSQETQYF	TGTGCCATCAGTGAAGGAAGTCAAGAGACCCAGTACTTC
-	TRBV20-1	TRBJ2-3	-	CSAKRRGLTDTQYF	TGCAGTGCTAAGCGGCGGGGACTCACAGATACGCAGTATTTT
TRBD2	TRBV20-1	TRBJ2-1	hyperexpanded	CSASLAGGENEQFF	TGCAGTGCTAGTCTAGCGGGAGGGGAGAATGAGCAGTTCTTC